This passage covers 19 T cell receptor beta chains from one sample sequenced in a study. TCRdb reprocessed the RT-PCR reads with MiXCR, giving one entry per CDR3 protein. The sample has almost 700,000 distinct CDR3 sequences, 14% seen once. The sequencing sample was made of memory CD4+ T cells from blood. The receptors were gathered from a female donor in good health, serving as a healthy control.

The V and J genes are TRBV4-1 and TRBJ1-1; D not resolved. The germline V gene encodes CDR1 MGHRA and CDR2 YSYEKL. This CDR3 contains 14 residues. Trimming left V 0 bases short and J 4 bases short, with 9 bases between. The CDR3 DNA reads TGCGCCAGCAGCCAAGACCTGGTGGTCACTGAAGCTTTCTTT. Translating it yields CASSQDLVVTEAFF.

This clonotype was seen many times. The rearrangement uses TRBV7-9 and TRBJ2-7, with 10 bases fitting TRBD2. Germline CDR1 and CDR2: SEHNR and FQNEAQ (reference sequence). CDR3 length equals 14 residues. With 4 bases clipped from V and 4 bases from J, the junction kept 4 bases outside the gene matches. Written as DNA, the CDR3 is TGTGCCAGCAGCTATGGGACTAGCGCGTACGAGCAGTACTTC. It translates to CASSYGTSAYEQYF. The full variable domain, completed using reference TRBV7-9 and TRBJ2-7, is DTGVSQNPRHKITKRGQNVTFRCDPISEHNRLYWYRQTLGQGPEFLTYFQNEAQLEKSRLLSDRFSAERPKGSFSTLEIQRTEQGDSAMYLCASSYGTSAYEQYFGPGTRLTVT.

The chain has TRBV11-2 and TRBJ2-2; D unresolved. V was trimmed by 0 bases and J by 7 bases, leaving 3 bases between them. This CDR3 is 12 amino acids long. Per germline, CDR1 SGHAT and CDR2 FQNNGV. CDR3 region: CASSLDIGELFF. The CDR3 DNA sequence: TGTGCCAGCAGCTTAGATATCGGGGAGCTGTTTTTT.

This clonotype appeared a few times. CDR3 in amino acids: CASRPILQTTDTQYF. The CDR3 DNA follows: TGCGCCAGCAGACCGATCCTCCAGACCACAGATACGCAGTATTTT. V usage is TRBV5-1 and J usage is TRBJ2-3, with unresolved D. V shed 5 bases and J shed 2 bases, with 15 bases lying between them. The CDR3 has 15 residues. Germline CDR1 reads SGHRS; CDR2 reads YFSETQ.

This clonotype was picked up many times. V gene TRBV29-1 combines with J gene TRBJ2-2; 15 nucleotides line up with TRBD2. Germline CDR1 and CDR2: SQVTM and ANQGSEA. Unmatched junction bases numbered 8, after V lost 4 bases and J lost 2 bases. There are 18 residues in the CDR3. CDR3 residues: CSVGLGLAGGFNTGELFF. The CDR3 DNA sequence: TGCAGCGTTGGGTTAGGACTAGCGGGAGGGTTTAACACCGGGGAGCTGTTTTTT.

V and J are TRBV5-1 and TRBJ1-1, with D tentatively TRBD1 (5 bases). This CDR3 is 13 amino acids long. V shed 5 bases and J shed 1 base, with 9 bases lying between them. Germline-derived CDR1 and CDR2 are SGHRS and YFSETQ. CDR3 DNA sequence: TGCGCCAGCAGGGACCAGGGGAACACTGAAGCTTTCTTT. This codes for CASRDQGNTEAFF.

The rearrangement joins TRBV11-2 to TRBJ2-3, with D possibly TRBD2 on 6 matching bases. The CDR3 is 15 residues long. Germline loops: CDR1 SGHAT, CDR2 FQNNGV. Trimming stripped 4 bases from V and 1 base from J, with 12 bases between. The CDR3 bases are TGTGCCAGCAGCTCACTAGCTACTGGCACAGATACGCAGTATTTT. Translating it yields CASSSLATGTDTQYF.

This clonotype has just a few counts. This chain joins TRBV6-1 and TRBJ2-7, with D possibly TRBD2 on 5 matching bases. Between the trimmed V and J ends, which lost 8 bases and 0 bases, there was a span of 8 bases. CDR1 and CDR2 (germline): MNHNS, SASEGT. This CDR3 region has 12 residues. The CDR3 here is CASGESSYEQYF. The CDR3 DNA reads TGTGCCAGCGGGGAGAGCTCCTACGAGCAGTACTTC.

This clonotype was seen only a few times. The rearrangement links TRBV7-2 to TRBJ1-2; possibly TRBD1 for D (6 bases). Looked up from germline, CDR1 is SGHTA and CDR2 is FQGNSA. The CDR3 spans 13 residues. V was clipped by 4 bases and J by 7 bases, with 13 bases between them. As DNA, the CDR3 is TGTGCCAGCAGCTGGGGGGGCGGTGTTGGCTACACCTTC. This translates into CASSWGGGVGYTF.

The chain carries TRBV9 and TRBJ2-7; 7 nucleotides line up with TRBD1. The V segment lost 6 bases and the J segment 1 base; nucleotides outside the gene matches: 10. Germline CDR1 is SGDLS and CDR2 is YYNGEE. CDR3 size: 15 residues. The CDR3 nucleotides read TGTGCCAGCAACACAGGTTGGGACAGATCCTACGAGCAGTACTTC. This gives the protein CASNTGWDRSYEQYF.

This clonotype occurred a few times. The chain joins TRBV7-9 to TRBJ1-2; D perhaps matches TRBD1 (6 bases). CDR3 size: 13 residues. Germline assignment: CDR1 SEHNR and CDR2 FQNEAQ (reference sequence). V lost 8 bases and J lost 7, with 17 bases in between. In DNA, the CDR3 is TGTGCCAGCGCCATCGGACAGTACAGTGGCTACACCTTC. Translating gives CASAIGQYSGYTF.

This clonotype was counted a few times. The CDR3 is CSAQTVNTEAFF. The CDR3 DNA follows: TGCAGTGCTCAGACGGTGAACACTGAAGCTTTCTTT. The chain recombines TRBV20-1 with TRBJ1-1; D gene uncertain. V was trimmed by 5 bases and J by 0 bases, leaving 7 bases between them. The CDR3 loop spans 12 amino acids. Germline CDR1 and CDR2: DFQATT and SNEGSKA (reference sequence).

The gene calls are TRBV5-1 and TRBJ2-1, with 9 bases fitting TRBD2. V trimming: 4 bases; J trimming: 2 bases; junction bases outside the gene matches: 7. The CDR3 covers 16 residues. CDR1 is SGHRS and CDR2 is YFSETQ in the germline V gene. The CDR3 here is CASSEIAGVTYNEQFF. As DNA, the CDR3 is TGCGCCAGCAGCGAAATAGCGGGAGTCACCTACAATGAGCAGTTCTTC. The variable domain in full, completed from reference TRBV5-1 and TRBJ2-1, reads KAGVTQTPRYLIKTRGQQVTLSCSPISGHRSVSWYQQTPGQGLQFLFEYFSETQRNKGNFPGRFSGRQFSNSRSEMNVSTLELGDSALYLCASSEIAGVTYNEQFFGPGTRLTVL.

This chain links TRBV27 with TRBJ2-3; tentative D call: TRBD1 (5 bases). CDR3 size: 14 residues. Deletions cut 9 bases from V and 1 base from J, with 14 bases between. Germline CDR1 reads MNHEY; CDR2 reads SMNVEV (reference sequence). CDR3 loop: CASRTNQGTDTQYF. The CDR3 DNA sequence: TGTGCCAGTCGGACAAATCAGGGCACAGATACGCAGTATTTT.

This clonotype has a handful of counts. The V call is TRBV3-1, the J call TRBJ2-3; 13 nucleotides match TRBD2. CDR3 length: 20 residues. Per germline, CDR1 LGHDT and CDR2 YNNKEL (reference sequence). The V and J ends lost 0 bases and 6 bases, in that order; junction bases with no gene match: 15. CDR3 nucleotide sequence: TGTGCCAGCAGCCAAGATCGGGTCCTCCCGACTAGCGGGAGGTTTGATACGCAGTATTTT. Residues: CASSQDRVLPTSGRFDTQYF.

This chain uses TRBV18 with TRBJ1-2; D unresolved. There are 13 residues in the CDR3. CDR1 and CDR2 (germline): KGHSH, LQKENI. The ends were cut back, 3 bases at V and 6 bases at J, with 11 bases in the middle. This CDR3 reads CASSPEVANGYTF. Written as DNA, the CDR3 is TGTGCCAGCTCACCGGAAGTGGCGAATGGCTACACCTTC.

This clonotype appeared many times. The chain joins TRBV29-1 to TRBJ2-7; TRBD1 matches 8 bases. The CDR3 sequence is 13 residues long. Germline V gene data show CDR1 as SQVTM and CDR2 as ANQGSEA. Unmatched junction bases numbered 5, after V lost 3 bases and J lost 4 bases. DNA for the CDR3: TGCAGCGTTGACACAGGGGGTGCTTACGAGCAGTACTTC. Translation: CSVDTGGAYEQYF.

The gene calls are TRBV7-3 and TRBJ1-1; D gene uncertain. V lost 5 bases to trimming and J lost 5 bases, with 18 bases between them. The CDR3 covers 15 residues. The germline V gene has CDR1 SGHTA and CDR2 FQGTGA. The CDR3 DNA follows: TGTGCCAGCAGCACCGAACCGCGGGGTAATACTGAAGCTTTCTTT. The encoded protein is CASSTEPRGNTEAFF. The whole variable domain, remainder taken from reference TRBV7-3 and TRBJ1-1, is GAGVSQTPSNKVTEKGKYVELRCDPISGHTALYWYRQSLGQGPEFLIYFQGTGAADDSGLPNDRFFAVRPEGSVSTLKIQRTERGDSAVYLCASSTEPRGNTEAFFGQGTRLTVV.

This clonotype was observed at least ten times. J is TRBJ1-2 and V is TRBV27, with 9 positions matching TRBD1. V dropped 11 bases and J dropped 3; count of bases not matched to a gene: 13. The CDR3 loop spans 15 amino acids. The germline V gene encodes CDR1 MNHEY and CDR2 SMNVEV (reference sequence). The chain's CDR3 is CAGLGPTGGDYGYTF. Written as DNA, the CDR3 is TGTGCCGGCCTCGGTCCCACAGGGGGCGACTATGGCTACACCTTC.